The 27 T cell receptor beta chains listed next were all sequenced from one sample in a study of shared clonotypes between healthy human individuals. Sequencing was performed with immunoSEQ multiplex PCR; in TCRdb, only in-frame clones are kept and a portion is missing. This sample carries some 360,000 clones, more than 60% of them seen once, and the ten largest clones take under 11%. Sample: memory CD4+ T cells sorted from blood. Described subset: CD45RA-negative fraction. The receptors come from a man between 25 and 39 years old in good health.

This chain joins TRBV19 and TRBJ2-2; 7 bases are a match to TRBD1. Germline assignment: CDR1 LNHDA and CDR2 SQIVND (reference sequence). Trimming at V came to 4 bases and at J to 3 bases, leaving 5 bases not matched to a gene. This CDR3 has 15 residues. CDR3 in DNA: TGTGCCAGTAGTACATCACAGGGGTACACCGGGGAGCTGTTTTTT. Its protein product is CASSTSQGYTGELFF.

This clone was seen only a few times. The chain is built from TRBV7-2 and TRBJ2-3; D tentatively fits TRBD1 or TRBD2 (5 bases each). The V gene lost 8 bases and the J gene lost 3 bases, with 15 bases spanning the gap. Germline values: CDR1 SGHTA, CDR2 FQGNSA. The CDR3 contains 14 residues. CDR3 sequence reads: CASGLQAGTDTQYF. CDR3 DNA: TGTGCCAGCGGATTACAGGCGGGTACAGATACGCAGTATTTT.

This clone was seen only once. As DNA, the CDR3 is TGCGCCAGCAGCTTTGGATTCATGACAGGTGGCTCCTACGAGCAGTACTTC. This gives the protein CASSFGFMTGGSYEQYF. The rearrangement joins TRBV5-1 to TRBJ2-7; a possible D gene is TRBD1 (6 bases). Trimming removed 2 bases at V and 0 bases at J, with 18 bases between. This CDR3 contains 17 residues. Germline V gene data show CDR1 as SGHRS and CDR2 as YFSETQ.

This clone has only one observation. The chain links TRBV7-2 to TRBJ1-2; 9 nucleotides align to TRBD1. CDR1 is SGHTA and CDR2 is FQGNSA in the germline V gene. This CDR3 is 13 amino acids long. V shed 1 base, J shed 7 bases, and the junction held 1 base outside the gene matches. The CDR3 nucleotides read TGTGCCAGCAGCTTAGACAGGGGGCTTGGCTACACCTTC. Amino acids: CASSLDRGLGYTF.

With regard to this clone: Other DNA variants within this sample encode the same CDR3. In nucleotides, the CDR3 is TGTGCCAGCTCACCAAAGACTAGCACAGATACGCAGTATTTT. The encoded protein is CASSPKTSTDTQYF. This sequence joins TRBV18 and TRBJ2-3, with D unclear. CDR1 and CDR2 from the germline V gene are KGHSH and LQKENI. V dropped 2 bases and J dropped 0 bases, with 6 bases sitting between them. The CDR3 length is 14 residues.

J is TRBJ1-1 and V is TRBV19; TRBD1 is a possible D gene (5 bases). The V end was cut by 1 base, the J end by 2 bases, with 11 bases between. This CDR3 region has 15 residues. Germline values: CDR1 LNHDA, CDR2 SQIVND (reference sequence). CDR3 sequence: CASSIGFGGNTEAFF. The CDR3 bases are TGTGCCAGTAGTATAGGGTTCGGGGGTAACACTGAAGCTTTCTTT.

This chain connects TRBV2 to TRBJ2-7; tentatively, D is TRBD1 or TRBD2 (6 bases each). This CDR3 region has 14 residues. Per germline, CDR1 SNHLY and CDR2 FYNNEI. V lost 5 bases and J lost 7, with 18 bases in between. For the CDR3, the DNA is TGTGCCAGCAGTACAAGGGGGGTGGGGAGTGAGCAGTACTTC. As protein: CASSTRGVGSEQYF.

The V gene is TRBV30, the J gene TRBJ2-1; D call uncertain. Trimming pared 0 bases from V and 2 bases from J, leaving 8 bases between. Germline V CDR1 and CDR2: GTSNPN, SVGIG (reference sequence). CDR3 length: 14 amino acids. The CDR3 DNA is TGTGCCTGGAGTGTACGGCGAACCTACAATGAGCAGTTCTTC. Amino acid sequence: CAWSVRRTYNEQFF.

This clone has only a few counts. The CDR3 nucleotides read TGCGCCAGCAGCCTGGGACTAGCGGGAGGGGGTTCCTACAATGAGCAGTTCTTC. Translating gives CASSLGLAGGGSYNEQFF. This rearrangement joins TRBV5-1 to TRBJ2-1, with 16 bases fitting TRBD2. V gave up 4 bases and J gave up 1 base; unmatched junction bases: 5. The CDR3 is made up of 18 amino acids. CDR1 is SGHRS and CDR2 is YFSETQ in the germline V gene.

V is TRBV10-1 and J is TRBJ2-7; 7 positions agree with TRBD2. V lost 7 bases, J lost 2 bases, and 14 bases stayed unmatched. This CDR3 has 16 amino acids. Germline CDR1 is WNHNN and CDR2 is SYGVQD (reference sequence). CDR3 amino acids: CASTSRRGTSAYEQYF. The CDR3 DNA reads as TGCGCCAGCACTTCTCGGCGGGGGACTTCTGCCTACGAGCAGTACTTC.

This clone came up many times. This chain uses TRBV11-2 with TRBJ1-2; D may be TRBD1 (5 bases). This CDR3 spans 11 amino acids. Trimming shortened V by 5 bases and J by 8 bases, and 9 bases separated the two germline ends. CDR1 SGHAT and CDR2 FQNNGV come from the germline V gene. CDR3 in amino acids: CASSPGSGYTF. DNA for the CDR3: TGTGCCAGCAGCCCAGGGTCGGGCTACACCTTC.

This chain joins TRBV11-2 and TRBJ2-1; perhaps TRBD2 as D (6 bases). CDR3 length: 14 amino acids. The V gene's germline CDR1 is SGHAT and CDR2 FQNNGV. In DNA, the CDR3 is TGTGGCACTCAAACAGGCGGGACCTACAATGAGCAGTTCTTC. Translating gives CGTQTGGTYNEQFF.

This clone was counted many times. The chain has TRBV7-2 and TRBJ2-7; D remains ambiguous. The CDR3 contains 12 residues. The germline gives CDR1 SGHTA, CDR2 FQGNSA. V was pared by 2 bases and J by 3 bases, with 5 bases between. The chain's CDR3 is CASSLLYYEQYF. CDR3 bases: TGTGCCAGCAGCTTACTCTACTACGAGCAGTACTTC.

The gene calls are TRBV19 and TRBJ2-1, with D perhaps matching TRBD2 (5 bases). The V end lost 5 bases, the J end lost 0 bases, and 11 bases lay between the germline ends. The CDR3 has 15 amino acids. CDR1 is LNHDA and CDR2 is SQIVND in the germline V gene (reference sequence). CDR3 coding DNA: TGTGCCAGTAGTCCCCTAAGCGGCTCCTACAATGAGCAGTTCTTC. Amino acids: CASSPLSGSYNEQFF.

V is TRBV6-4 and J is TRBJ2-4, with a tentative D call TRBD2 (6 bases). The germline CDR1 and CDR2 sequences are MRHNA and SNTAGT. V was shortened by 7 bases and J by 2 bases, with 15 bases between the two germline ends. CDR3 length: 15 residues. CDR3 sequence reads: CASTGVGETKNIQYF. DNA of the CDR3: TGTGCCAGCACGGGGGTAGGGGAGACCAAAAACATTCAGTACTTC.

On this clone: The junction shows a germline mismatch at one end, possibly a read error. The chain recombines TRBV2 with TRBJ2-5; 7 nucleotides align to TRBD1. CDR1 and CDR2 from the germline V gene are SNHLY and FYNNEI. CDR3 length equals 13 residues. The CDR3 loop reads CDSTGDIQETQYF. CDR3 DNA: TGTGACAGCACAGGGGATATACAAGAGACCCAGTACTTC. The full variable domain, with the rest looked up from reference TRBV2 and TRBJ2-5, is EPEVTQTPSHQVTQMGQEVILRCVPISNHLYFYWYRQILGQKVEFLVSFYNNEISEKSEIFDDQFSVERPDGSNFTLKIRSTKLEDSAMYFCDSTGDIQETQYFGPGTRLLVL.

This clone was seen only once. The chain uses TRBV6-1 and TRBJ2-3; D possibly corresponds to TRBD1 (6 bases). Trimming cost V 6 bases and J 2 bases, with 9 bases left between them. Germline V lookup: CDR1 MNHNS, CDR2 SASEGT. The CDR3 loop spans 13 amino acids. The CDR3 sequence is CASRWTDTDTQYF. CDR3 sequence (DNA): TGTGCCAGCAGGTGGACAGACACAGATACGCAGTATTTT.

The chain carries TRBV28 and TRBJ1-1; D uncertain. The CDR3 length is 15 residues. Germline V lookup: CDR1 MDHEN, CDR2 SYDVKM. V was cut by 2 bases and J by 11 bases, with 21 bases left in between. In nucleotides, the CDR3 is TGTGCCAGCAGTTTACGGACCTGGAGAAATAGTGACGCTTTCTTT. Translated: CASSLRTWRNSDAFF.

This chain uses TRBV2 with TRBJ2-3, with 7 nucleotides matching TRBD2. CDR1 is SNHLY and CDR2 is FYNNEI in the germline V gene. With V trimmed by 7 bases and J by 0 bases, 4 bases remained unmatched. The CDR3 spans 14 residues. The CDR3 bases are TGTGCCAGCAAGAACGGGAGGAGCACAGATACGCAGTATTTT. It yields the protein CASKNGRSTDTQYF.

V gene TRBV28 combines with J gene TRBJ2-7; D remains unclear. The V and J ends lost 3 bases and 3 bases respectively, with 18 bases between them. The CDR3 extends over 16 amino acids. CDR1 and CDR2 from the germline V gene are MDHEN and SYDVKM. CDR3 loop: CASSFYNRRSNYEQYF. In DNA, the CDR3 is TGTGCCAGCAGTTTTTATAATCGGCGGAGCAACTACGAGCAGTACTTC.

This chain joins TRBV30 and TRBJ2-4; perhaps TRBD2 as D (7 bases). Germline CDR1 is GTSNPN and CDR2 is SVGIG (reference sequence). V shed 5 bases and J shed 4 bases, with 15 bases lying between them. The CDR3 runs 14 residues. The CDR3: CAWSLGGAKNIQYF. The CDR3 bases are TGTGCCTGGTCACTAGGGGGGGCAAAAAACATTCAGTACTTC.

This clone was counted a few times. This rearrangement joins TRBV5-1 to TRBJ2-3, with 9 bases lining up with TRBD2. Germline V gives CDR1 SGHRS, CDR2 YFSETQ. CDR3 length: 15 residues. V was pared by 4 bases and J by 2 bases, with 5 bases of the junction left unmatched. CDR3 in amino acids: CASSRGLAYTDTQYF. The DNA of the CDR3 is TGCGCCAGCAGCAGGGGACTAGCCTACACAGATACGCAGTATTTT.

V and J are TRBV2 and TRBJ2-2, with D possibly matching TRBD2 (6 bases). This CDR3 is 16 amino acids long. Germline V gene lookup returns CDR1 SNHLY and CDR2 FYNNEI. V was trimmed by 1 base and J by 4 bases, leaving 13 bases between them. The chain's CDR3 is CASSEGGRRFTGELFF. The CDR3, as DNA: TGTGCCAGCAGTGAAGGTGGGAGGCGGTTCACCGGGGAGCTGTTTTTT.

Here the CDR3 DNA reads TGCGCCAGCAGCCAAGCCTGGGCTAGCGGGACCCTTTCCTATGGCACAGATACGCAGTATTTT. The encoded protein is CASSQAWASGTLSYGTDTQYF. The chain links TRBV4-1 to TRBJ2-3; 9 nucleotides agree with TRBD2. With V trimmed by 1 base and J by 1 base, 18 bases remained unmatched. The CDR3 runs 21 residues. Per the germline V gene, CDR1 is MGHRA and CDR2 is YSYEKL.

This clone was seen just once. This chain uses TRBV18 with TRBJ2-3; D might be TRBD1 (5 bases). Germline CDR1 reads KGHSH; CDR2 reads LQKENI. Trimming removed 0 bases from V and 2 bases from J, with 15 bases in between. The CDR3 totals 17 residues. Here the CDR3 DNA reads TGTGCCAGCTCACCACCGGTGGCCCAGGGAAACACAGATACGCAGTATTTT. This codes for CASSPPVAQGNTDTQYF.

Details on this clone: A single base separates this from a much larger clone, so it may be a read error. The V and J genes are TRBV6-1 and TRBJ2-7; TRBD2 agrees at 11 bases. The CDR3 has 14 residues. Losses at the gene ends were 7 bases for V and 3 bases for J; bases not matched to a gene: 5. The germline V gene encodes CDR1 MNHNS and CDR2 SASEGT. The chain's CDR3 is CASTVGTSGYEQYF. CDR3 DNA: TGTGCCAGCACCGTAGGGACTAGCGGCTACGAGCAGTACTTC.

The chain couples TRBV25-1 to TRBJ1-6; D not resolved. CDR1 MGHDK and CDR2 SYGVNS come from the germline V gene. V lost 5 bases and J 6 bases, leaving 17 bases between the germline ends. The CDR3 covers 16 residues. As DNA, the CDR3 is TGTGCCAGCAGTCCCCGCCATGGACGGCTTAATTCACCCCTCCACTTT. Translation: CASSPRHGRLNSPLHF.